This passage covers 19 T cell receptor beta chains from one sample sequenced in a study of shared clonotypes between healthy human individuals (TCRdb year 2020). Library creation used the immunoSEQ multiplex PCR assay. TCRdb took over this immuneACCESS table, retaining in-frame rearrangements with V and J assigned. Such tables are incomplete; in checked studies, under half of the missing clones stem from an unresolved V gene, and the remainder is unexplained. This sample comprises about 2,500,000 clones, more than 80% of them detected only once. The top ten constitute 0.11% to 0.15% of the sample. The sequencing sample was made of naive CD4+ T cells sorted from blood. This specimen's cell subset or site label, interpreted: CD45RA+ positively selected. Receptors were obtained from a man aged 18 to 35 in good health.

This rearrangement joins TRBV7-9 to TRBJ2-7, with D possibly matching TRBD1 (6 bases). Germline-derived CDR1 and CDR2 are SEHNR and FQNEAQ (reference sequence). Trimming left V 1 base short and J 0 bases short, with 7 bases between. The CDR3 length is 14 residues. The CDR3 DNA is TGTGCCAGCAGCTTAGAGGGGGTCTCCTACGAGCAGTACTTC. Translated, it gives CASSLEGVSYEQYF.

On this clone: One end of the junction is discordant with germline, which a read error may explain. Other nucleotide sequences in the sample specify the same CDR3. The CDR3 loop reads CASSLGTANTGELFF. CDR3 DNA sequence: TGTGCTAGCAGCTTAGGAACAGCGAACACCGGGGAGCTGTTTTTT. This rearrangement joins TRBV7-7 to TRBJ2-2; D unresolved. CDR1 is SSHAT, CDR2 FNYEAQ, per germline (reference sequence). The CDR3 runs to 15 residues.

V gene TRBV6-5 combines with J gene TRBJ1-5, with TRBD1 matching over 9 bases. Germline trimming cut 7 bases from V and 3 bases from J; bases unmatched to any gene: 7. Germline V gene lookup returns CDR1 MNHEY and CDR2 SVGAGI. The length of the CDR3 is 15 residues. The CDR3 is CASNSGTGNNQPQHF. In nucleotides, the CDR3 is TGTGCCAGCAACTCCGGGACAGGGAACAATCAGCCCCAGCATTTT.

The rearrangement links TRBV19 to TRBJ1-5, with a possible D match to TRBD1 (5 bases). CDR1 and CDR2 (germline): LNHDA, SQIVND (reference sequence). The CDR3 runs 14 residues. V was trimmed by 2 bases and J by 6 bases, leaving 11 bases between them. The CDR3 coding sequence is TGTGCCAGTAGTATATCAGGGTCCGGTCAGCCCCAGCATTTT. Encoded protein: CASSISGSGQPQHF.

This chain's CDR3 is CASSPRPPRTGGRSGANVLTF. DNA of the CDR3: TGTGCCAGCAGTCCGAGACCACCAAGGACAGGGGGACGTTCTGGGGCCAACGTCCTGACTTTC. J is TRBJ2-6 and V is TRBV2; 10 nucleotides line up with TRBD1. V lost 5 bases to trimming and J lost 1 base; unmatched junction nucleotides: 17. Looked up from germline, CDR1 is SNHLY and CDR2 is FYNNEI. This CDR3 is 21 amino acids long. The variable domain in full, completed from reference TRBV2 and TRBJ2-6, reads EPEVTQTPSHQVTQMGQEVILRCVPISNHLYFYWYRQILGQKVEFLVSFYNNEISEKSEIFDDQFSVERPDGSNFTLKIRSTKLEDSAMYFCASSPRPPRTGGRSGANVLTFGAGSRLTVL.

V is TRBV5-1 and J is TRBJ1-4; 11 bases line up with TRBD1. The length of the CDR3 is 15 residues. Trimming cost V 4 bases and J 8 bases; bases outside gene matches: 7. Germline V gene data show CDR1 as SGHRS and CDR2 as YFSETQ. In DNA, the CDR3 is TGCGCCAGCAGCGGACAGGGGGCTGGAGAAGAAAAACTGTTTTTT. Residues: CASSGQGAGEEKLFF.

On this clone itself: Other DNA variants within this sample encode the same CDR3. This chain links TRBV5-1 with TRBJ2-7; tentatively, D is TRBD2 (6 bases). The CDR3 loop spans 15 amino acids. CDR1 is SGHRS, CDR2 YFSETQ, per germline. V was shortened by 4 bases and J by 1 base, with 15 bases between the two germline ends. The DNA of the CDR3 is TGCGCCAGCAGCCCAGGGACGGGAGTTTCCTACGAGCAGTACTTC. This translates into CASSPGTGVSYEQYF.

The chain recombines TRBV4-1 with TRBJ1-3; no reliable D call. V shed 1 base and J shed 4 bases, with 8 bases lying between them. Germline V gives CDR1 MGHRA, CDR2 YSYEKL. This CDR3 spans 14 amino acids. For the CDR3, the DNA is TGCGCCAGCAGCCAAGGCCTGCAGGGAAACACCATATATTTT. Amino acid sequence: CASSQGLQGNTIYF.

With regard to this clone: Distinct nucleotide sequences in the sample also encode this CDR3. The chain uses TRBV7-9 and TRBJ2-3, with D unclear. There are 9 residues in the CDR3. Per the germline V gene, CDR1 is SEHNR and CDR2 is FQNEAQ (reference sequence). V was shortened by 10 bases and J by 2 bases, with 1 base between the two germline ends. CDR3 nucleotides: TGTGCCACCACAGATACGCAGTATTTT. Amino acids: CATTDTQYF.

The rearrangement uses TRBV5-1 and TRBJ2-3; the match to TRBD1 covers 9 bases. Germline V gene data show CDR1 as SGHRS and CDR2 as YFSETQ. The junction had 8 bases not matched to a gene; V was cut back by 0 bases and J by 6 bases. The CDR3 runs 16 residues. The CDR3 spells CASSLAVTGGGDTQYF. CDR3 coding DNA: TGCGCCAGCAGCTTGGCGGTCACAGGGGGCGGGGATACGCAGTATTTT.

This chain connects TRBV4-1 to TRBJ1-4; 7 bases map to TRBD1. This CDR3 is 16 amino acids long. V dropped 4 bases and J dropped 10; count of bases not matched to a gene: 15. Germline-derived CDR1 and CDR2 are MGHRA and YSYEKL. The CDR3 loop is CASSPMWRQGESKLFF. The CDR3 DNA reads as TGCGCCAGCAGCCCGATGTGGAGGCAGGGGGAGTCAAAACTGTTTTTT.

For this clone: Additional DNA sequences in this sample encode the identical CDR3. The chain links TRBV18 to TRBJ1-2; D uncertain. Trimming left V 6 bases short and J 2 bases short, with 10 bases between. The CDR3 length is 13 residues. CDR1 KGHSH and CDR2 LQKENI come from the germline V gene. In DNA, the CDR3 is TGTGCCAGCTCCCCAGACAAGAACTATGGCTACACCTTC. It is translated as CASSPDKNYGYTF.

CDR3 sequence (DNA): TGCGCCAGCAGCCAGATGGGACTAGCTTCAAGCGAGCAGTACTTC. The encoded protein is CASSQMGLASSEQYF. This rearrangement joins TRBV4-1 to TRBJ2-7; TRBD2 aligns across 9 bases. V shed 3 bases and J 6 bases; nucleotides not matched to a gene: 9. Germline CDR1 MGHRA, CDR2 YSYEKL. This CDR3 has 15 residues.

The chain recombines TRBV10-3 with TRBJ1-3; a weak D match, TRBD1 (6 bases). The germline CDR1 and CDR2 sequences are ENHRY and SYGVKD. The CDR3 length is 15 residues. V lost 3 bases, J lost 4 bases, and 13 bases lay in between. The CDR3 protein is CAISDEWTAGNTIYF. The CDR3 DNA reads TGTGCCATCAGTGATGAGTGGACAGCGGGAAACACCATATATTTT.

This chain connects TRBV5-6 to TRBJ2-5; D unclear. This CDR3 spans 16 amino acids. V lost 4 bases to trimming and J lost 3 bases, with 19 bases between them. The germline V gene encodes CDR1 SGHDT and CDR2 YYEEEE. The chain's CDR3 is CASSARAAGRKETQYF. CDR3 nucleotide sequence: TGTGCCAGCAGCGCCCGGGCCGCTGGCCGAAAAGAGACCCAGTACTTC.

J is TRBJ2-7 and V is TRBV21-1; no DNA check was done on the table's D call, TRBD1. TRBV21-1 is classified as a pseudogene. The CDR3 has 20 amino acids. The DNA of the CDR3 is TGTGCCAGCAGCTCCCTTAAGCTTTGTTTGACAGGGGGCTTCTCCTACGAGCAGTACTTC. It specifies CASSSLKLCLTGGFSYEQYF.

This chain joins TRBV10-3 and TRBJ1-5, with 8 bases matching TRBD1. Germline assignment: CDR1 ENHRY and CDR2 SYGVKD. Trimming removed 7 bases from V and 5 bases from J; junction bases left unmatched: 19. The CDR3 sequence is 18 residues long. CDR3 nucleotide sequence: TGTGCCATCACCCGCGTCCCGGGACAGGTGGTCAGGGATCAGCCCCAGCATTTT. Amino acids: CAITRVPGQVVRDQPQHF.

The rearrangement uses TRBV5-5 and TRBJ1-2; 7 bases fit TRBD1. Germline V lookup: CDR1 SGHKS, CDR2 YYEKEE (reference sequence). Trimming cost V 5 bases and J 3 bases; bases outside gene matches: 10. The CDR3 spans 15 residues. The CDR3 DNA follows: TGTGCCAGCAGGCCCGGCGGGGACAGAGACTATGGCTACACCTTC. Protein: CASRPGGDRDYGYTF.

V is TRBV20-1 and J is TRBJ2-1; D not certain. V was trimmed by 6 bases and J by 7 bases, leaving 10 bases between them. The V gene's germline CDR1 is DFQATT and CDR2 SNEGSKA (reference sequence). The CDR3 sequence is 11 residues long. DNA for the CDR3: TGCAGTGCCCTATCCAGAAATGAGCAGTTCTTC. Protein product: CSALSRNEQFF.